This T cell receptor (beta chain) was identified in a study of T cells in Graves' hyperthyroidism and ophthalmopathy. Study-level information: Peripheral blood draws took place at initial diagnosis, ahead of any treatment.

From RNA transcripts, TCR beta CDR3 regions were amplified. TCR CDR3 regions were first amplified by RT-PCR with HTBI primers. TCRdb analysed the multiplex PCR reads with MiXCR anew, one entry per CDR3 protein. The sample records about 480,000 distinct CDR3 sequences, approximately 25% being singletons. Germline V gene lookup returns CDR1 MNHNS and CDR2 SASEGT. This CDR3 has 17 amino acids. Trimming left V 4 bases short and J 0 bases short, with 16 bases between. Notes on the study in general: Ophthalmopathy was model-predicted a median roughly 6.5 months pre-onset. Separation of ophthalmopathy from stable hyperthyroidism was achieved by a 13 V-J model. Most expanded thyroid clonotypes above 0.001 recurred in blood.

This clonotype was observed a few times. As yet, its antigen is unknown. Input material: blood. The chain employs TRBV6-1 and TRBJ2-4; D may match TRBD1 or TRBD2 (5 bases each). The sequence was obtained from a woman aged 30 to 39 with Graves' ophthalmopathy. The CDR3 DNA sequence: TGTGCCAGCAGTGCCCCGGGGCAGGGTAGAGCCAAAAACATTCAGTACTTC. It specifies CASSAPGQGRAKNIQYF.